A single sample gave rise to the 13 T cell receptor beta chains below, sequenced in a study of blood T cells in healthy people across ages. The second PCR ran roughly 7 to 12 cycles with a sample-barcoded 5' primer and J-beta primers. TCRdb called the 5' RACE reads again in MiXCR, with one record for every CDR3 protein. The sample carries 760,000 or so distinct CDR3 sequences, roughly 25% recorded once. These data also formed part of another study, on T cells of mothers and their children.

The specimen sequenced was blood. Source of these receptors: a boy aged 5 to 17 in good health.

This clonotype showed up just a few times. The chain links TRBV12-3 or TRBV12-4 to TRBJ1-6, with D unclear. V was shortened by 7 bases and J by 10 bases, with 17 bases between the two germline ends. This CDR3 has 14 amino acids. CDR3 amino acids: CASNLGERESPLHF. CDR3 DNA: TGTGCCAGCAACCTCGGGGAGCGGGAGTCACCCCTCCACTTT.

The chain links TRBV6-6 to TRBJ2-5; a weak D match, TRBD2 (6 bases). Germline V gene data show CDR1 as MNHNY and CDR2 as SVGAGI (reference sequence). V was pared by 11 bases and J by 0 bases, with 13 bases between. CDR3 length: 13 residues. DNA of the CDR3: TGTGCCGGCTGTCGGGACTACCAAGAGACCCAGTACTTC. Its protein product is CAGCRDYQETQYF.

V usage is TRBV27 and J usage is TRBJ2-6, with D possibly being TRBD1 (6 bases). Between the trimmed V and J ends, which lost 6 bases and 0 bases, there was a span of 18 bases. CDR1 is MNHEY and CDR2 is SMNVEV in the germline V gene (reference sequence). This CDR3 region has 18 residues. The CDR3 loop is CASRAEDSFFSGANVLTF. As DNA, the CDR3 is TGTGCCAGCAGAGCCGAGGACAGCTTCTTCTCTGGGGCCAACGTCCTGACTTTC.

The chain employs TRBV29-1 and TRBJ2-5; D could derive from TRBD1 or TRBD2 (5 bases each). Judging by the DNA end, TRBJ2-7 fits better; the J call may be wrong. Germline assignment: CDR1 SQVTM and CDR2 ANQGSEA. This CDR3 comprises 14 residues. CDR3 in DNA: TGCAGCGTTGGTAGGGACGGATACTCCTACGAGCAGTACTTC. Translation: CSVGRDGYSYEQYF.

In this sample, this clonotype turned up a few times. The chain couples TRBV27 to TRBJ2-1; TRBD2 matches 10 bases. The CDR3 is 18 residues long. J gave up 2 bases and V 8 bases, and 15 bases lay outside the gene matches. CDR1 is MNHEY and CDR2 is SMNVEV in the germline V gene (reference sequence). The CDR3 loop reads CASRAGTSELRAYNEQFF. Written as DNA, the CDR3 is TGTGCCAGCCGGGCCGGGACTAGCGAGCTAAGGGCCTACAATGAGCAGTTCTTC.

This clonotype has only a few counts. The V gene is TRBV24-1, the J gene TRBJ2-5; perhaps TRBD2 as D (5 bases). This CDR3 comprises 11 residues. V dropped 9 bases and J dropped 1 base, with 5 bases sitting between them. The germline CDR1 and CDR2 sequences are KGHDR and SFDVKD. In DNA form, the CDR3 reads TGTGCCACCGGGAGCCAAGAGACCCAGTACTTC. Translated, it gives CATGSQETQYF.

This chain links TRBV29-1 with TRBJ2-7, with 11 nucleotides matching TRBD1. Germline assignment: CDR1 SQVTM and CDR2 ANQGSEA. This CDR3 has 13 residues. V lost 6 bases to trimming and J lost 4 bases; unmatched junction nucleotides: 5. CDR3 in amino acids: CSVSGTGGYEQYF. DNA of the CDR3: TGCAGCGTCTCGGGGACAGGGGGATACGAGCAGTACTTC.

This clonotype was picked up a small number of times. The chain combines TRBV24-1 with TRBJ2-3; D might be TRBD1 (5 bases). V was cut by 9 bases and J by 5 bases, with 8 bases left in between. Germline V gene sequence: CDR1 KGHDR, CDR2 SFDVKD. This CDR3 spans 11 amino acids. CDR3 nucleotide sequence: TGTGCCACCCGCCAGGGAGATACGCAGTATTTT. Amino acids: CATRQGDTQYF.

This sequence joins TRBV7-8 and TRBJ1-2; D gene uncertain. CDR3 length: 15 residues. CDR1 and CDR2 from the germline V gene are SGHVS and FQNEAQ. V was shortened by 0 bases and J by 4 bases, with 12 bases between the two germline ends. In DNA form, the CDR3 reads TGTGCCAGCAGCTTAGCGGATGCAGACCCCTATGGCTACACCTTC. It specifies CASSLADADPYGYTF. The full variable domain, rest sourced from reference TRBV7-8 and TRBJ1-2, is GAGVSQSPRYKVAKRGQDVALRCDPISGHVSLFWYQQALGQGPEFLTYFQNEAQLDKSGLPSDRFFAERPEGSVSTLKIQRTQQEDSAVYLCASSLADADPYGYTFGSGTRLTVV.

This chain links TRBV12-3 or TRBV12-4 with TRBJ2-5; D possibly corresponds to TRBD1 (7 bases). V was shortened by 6 bases and J by 3 bases, with 29 bases between the two germline ends. The CDR3 covers 19 residues. The CDR3 DNA sequence: TGTGCCAGCAGCGACAGGGACTCCCTCCTGGCCGGACGGGAAGAGACCCAGTACTTC. Its translation is CASSDRDSLLAGREETQYF.

This clonotype was found a few times. The genes are TRBV18 and TRBJ2-7, with D perhaps TRBD1 (5 bases). V lost 2 bases and J lost 6, with 14 bases in between. The germline gives CDR1 KGHSH, CDR2 LQKENI. The CDR3 contains 14 residues. The chain's CDR3 is CASSPSQGLGEQYF. The CDR3, as DNA: TGTGCCAGCTCACCATCCCAGGGTCTTGGCGAGCAGTACTTC.

This clonotype occurred a few times. The chain carries TRBV11-3 and TRBJ1-2, with D unresolved. CDR3 length: 16 amino acids. V was shortened by 0 bases and J by 6 bases, with 17 bases between the two germline ends. Germline CDR1 reads SGHNT; CDR2 reads YENEEA. In nucleotides, the CDR3 is TGTGCCAGCAGCTTAGATCCGGACCAACATACTCATGGCTACACCTTC. This codes for CASSLDPDQHTHGYTF.

This clonotype has just a few counts. The V call is TRBV27, the J call TRBJ2-1; D gene uncertain. CDR1 MNHEY and CDR2 SMNVEV come from the germline V gene (reference sequence). Between the trimmed V and J ends, which lost 2 bases and 0 bases, there was a span of 11 bases. This CDR3 spans 16 amino acids. The DNA of the CDR3 is TGTGCCAGCAGTTTACCAAGCGCAAACTCCTACAATGAGCAGTTCTTC. Translation gives CASSLPSANSYNEQFF.